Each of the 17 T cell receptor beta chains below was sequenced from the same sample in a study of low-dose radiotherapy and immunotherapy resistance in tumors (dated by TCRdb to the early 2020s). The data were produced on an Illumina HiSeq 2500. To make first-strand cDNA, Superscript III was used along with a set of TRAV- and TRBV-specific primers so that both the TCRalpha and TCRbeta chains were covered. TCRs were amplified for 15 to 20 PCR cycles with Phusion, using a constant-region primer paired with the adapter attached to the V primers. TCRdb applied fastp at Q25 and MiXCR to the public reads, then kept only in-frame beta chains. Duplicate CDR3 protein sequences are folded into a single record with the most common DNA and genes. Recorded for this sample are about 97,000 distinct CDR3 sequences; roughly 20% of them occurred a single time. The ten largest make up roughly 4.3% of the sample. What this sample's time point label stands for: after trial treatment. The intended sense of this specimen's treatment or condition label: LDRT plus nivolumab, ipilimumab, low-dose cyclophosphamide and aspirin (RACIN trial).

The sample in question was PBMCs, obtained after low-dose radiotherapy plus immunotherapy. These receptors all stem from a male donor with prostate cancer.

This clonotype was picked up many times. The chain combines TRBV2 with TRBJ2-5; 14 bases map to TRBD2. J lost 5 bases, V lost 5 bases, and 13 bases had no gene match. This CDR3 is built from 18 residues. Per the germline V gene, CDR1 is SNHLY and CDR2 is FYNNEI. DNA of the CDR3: TGTGCCAGCAGTTCCCCGACTAGCGGGGGGGCCACGGGTGAGACCCAGTACTTC. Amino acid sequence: CASSSPTSGGATGETQYF.

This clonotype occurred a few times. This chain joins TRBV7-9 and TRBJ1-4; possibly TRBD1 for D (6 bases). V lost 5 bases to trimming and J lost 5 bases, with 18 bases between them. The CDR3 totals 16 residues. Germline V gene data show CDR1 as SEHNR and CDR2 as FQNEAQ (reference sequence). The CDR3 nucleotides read TGTGCCAGCAGCCCAGGGGTTGGGCAAGGAAATGAAAAACTGTTTTTT. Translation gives CASSPGVGQGNEKLFF.

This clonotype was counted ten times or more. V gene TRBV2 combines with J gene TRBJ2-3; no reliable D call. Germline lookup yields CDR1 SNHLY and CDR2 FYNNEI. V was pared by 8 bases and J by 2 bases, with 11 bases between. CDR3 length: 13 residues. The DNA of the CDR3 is TGTGCCAGCCGAGGTGCTGCCACAGATACGCAGTATTTT. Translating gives CASRGAATDTQYF.

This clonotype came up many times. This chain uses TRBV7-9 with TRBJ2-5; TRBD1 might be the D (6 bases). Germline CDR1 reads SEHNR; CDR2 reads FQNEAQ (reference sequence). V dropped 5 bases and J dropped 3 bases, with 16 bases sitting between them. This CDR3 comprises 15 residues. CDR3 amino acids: CASSPGTTLEETQYF. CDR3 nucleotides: TGTGCCAGCAGCCCCGGGACAACTCTAGAAGAGACCCAGTACTTC. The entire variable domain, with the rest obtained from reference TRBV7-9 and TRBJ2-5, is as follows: DTGVSQNPRHKITKRGQNVTFRCDPISEHNRLYWYRQTLGQGPEFLTYFQNEAQLEKSRLLSDRFSAERPKGSFSTLEIQRTEQGDSAMYLCASSPGTTLEETQYFGPGTRLLVL.

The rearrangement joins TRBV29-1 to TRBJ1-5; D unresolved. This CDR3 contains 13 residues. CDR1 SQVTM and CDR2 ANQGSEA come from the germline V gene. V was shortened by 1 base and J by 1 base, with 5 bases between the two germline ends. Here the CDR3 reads CSVEVGSNQPQHF. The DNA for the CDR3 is TGCAGCGTTGAAGTGGGGAGCAATCAGCCCCAGCATTTT.

This CDR3 reads CSARGSPGDGYTF. CDR3 sequence (DNA): TGCAGTGCTAGAGGTTCGCCCGGGGACGGCTACACCTTC. The chain has TRBV20-1 and TRBJ1-2; tentative D call: TRBD1 (5 bases). The V gene lost 1 base and the J gene lost 8 bases, with 14 bases spanning the gap. CDR3 length: 13 amino acids. Germline V CDR1 and CDR2: DFQATT, SNEGSKA (reference sequence).

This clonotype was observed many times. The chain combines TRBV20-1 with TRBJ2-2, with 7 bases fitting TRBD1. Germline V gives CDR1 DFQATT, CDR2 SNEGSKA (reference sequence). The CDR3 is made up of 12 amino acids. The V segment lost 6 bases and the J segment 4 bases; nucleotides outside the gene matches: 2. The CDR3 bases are TGCAGTGCCCACAGGGGCACCGGGGAGCTGTTTTTT. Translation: CSAHRGTGELFF.

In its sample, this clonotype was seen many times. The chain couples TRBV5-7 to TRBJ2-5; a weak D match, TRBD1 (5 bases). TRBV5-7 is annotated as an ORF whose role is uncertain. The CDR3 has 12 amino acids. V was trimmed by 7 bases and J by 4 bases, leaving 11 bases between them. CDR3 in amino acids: CASDWGSETQYF. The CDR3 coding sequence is TGTGCCAGCGACTGGGGCTCAGAGACCCAGTACTTC.

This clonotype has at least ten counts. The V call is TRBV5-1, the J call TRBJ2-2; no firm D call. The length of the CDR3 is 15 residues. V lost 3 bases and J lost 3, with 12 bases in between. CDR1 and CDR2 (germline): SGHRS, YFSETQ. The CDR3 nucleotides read TGCGCCAGCAGCTGGGGAATGGACCACACCGGGGAGCTGTTTTTT. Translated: CASSWGMDHTGELFF. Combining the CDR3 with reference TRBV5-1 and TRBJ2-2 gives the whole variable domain KAGVTQTPRYLIKTRGQQVTLSCSPISGHRSVSWYQQTPGQGLQFLFEYFSETQRNKGNFPGRFSGRQFSNSRSEMNVSTLELGDSALYLCASSWGMDHTGELFFGEGSRLTVL.

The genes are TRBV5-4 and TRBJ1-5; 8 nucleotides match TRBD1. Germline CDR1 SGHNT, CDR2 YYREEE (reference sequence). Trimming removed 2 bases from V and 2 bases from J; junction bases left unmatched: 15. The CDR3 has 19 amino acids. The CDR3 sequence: CASSLRASRQGNGNQPQHF. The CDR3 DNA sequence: TGTGCCAGCAGCTTACGGGCCTCCCGACAGGGGAACGGCAATCAGCCCCAGCATTTT.

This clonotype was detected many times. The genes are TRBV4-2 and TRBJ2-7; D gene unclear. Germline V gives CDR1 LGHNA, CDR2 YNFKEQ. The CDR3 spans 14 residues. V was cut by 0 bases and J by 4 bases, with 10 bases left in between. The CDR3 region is CASSQDRNRYEQYF. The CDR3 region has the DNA TGTGCCAGCAGCCAAGATCGAAATAGGTACGAGCAGTACTTC.

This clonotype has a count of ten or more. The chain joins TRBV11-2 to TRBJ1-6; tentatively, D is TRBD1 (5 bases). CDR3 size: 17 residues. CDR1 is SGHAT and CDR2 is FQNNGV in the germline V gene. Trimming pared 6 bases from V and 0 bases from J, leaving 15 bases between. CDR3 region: CASRAPGRSSYNSPLHF. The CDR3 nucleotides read TGTGCCAGCAGGGCACCAGGGCGGAGCTCCTATAATTCACCCCTCCACTTT.

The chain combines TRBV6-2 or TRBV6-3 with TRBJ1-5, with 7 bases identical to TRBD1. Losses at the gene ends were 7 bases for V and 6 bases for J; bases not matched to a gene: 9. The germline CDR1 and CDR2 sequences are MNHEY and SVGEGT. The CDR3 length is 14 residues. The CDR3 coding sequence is TGTGCCAGCAACGGACAGGCCCTCGCTCAGCCCCAGCATTTT. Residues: CASNGQALAQPQHF.

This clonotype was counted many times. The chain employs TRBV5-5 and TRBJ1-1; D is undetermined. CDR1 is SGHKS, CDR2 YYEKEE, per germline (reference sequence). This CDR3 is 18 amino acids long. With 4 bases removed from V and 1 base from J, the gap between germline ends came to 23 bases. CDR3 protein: CASSPGFDVGISNTEAFF. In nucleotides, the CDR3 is TGTGCCAGCAGCCCGGGCTTTGACGTTGGGATCTCGAACACTGAAGCTTTCTTT.

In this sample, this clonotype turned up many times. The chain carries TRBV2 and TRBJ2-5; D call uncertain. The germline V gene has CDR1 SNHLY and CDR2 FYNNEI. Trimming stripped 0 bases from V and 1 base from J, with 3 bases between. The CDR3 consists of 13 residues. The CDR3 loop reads CASSEAGQETQYF. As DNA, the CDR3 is TGTGCCAGCAGTGAAGCAGGCCAAGAGACCCAGTACTTC.

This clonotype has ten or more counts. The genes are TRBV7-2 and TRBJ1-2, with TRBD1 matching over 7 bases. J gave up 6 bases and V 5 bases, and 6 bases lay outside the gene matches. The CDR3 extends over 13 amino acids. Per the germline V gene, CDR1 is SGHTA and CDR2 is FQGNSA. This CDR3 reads CASSMGQRHGYTF. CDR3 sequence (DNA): TGTGCCAGCAGCATGGGACAGAGGCATGGCTACACCTTC. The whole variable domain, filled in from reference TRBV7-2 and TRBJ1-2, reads GAGVSQSPSNKVTEKGKDVELRCDPISGHTALYWYRQSLGQGLEFLIYFQGNSAPDKSGLPSDRFSAERTGGSVSTLTIQRTQQEDSAVYLCASSMGQRHGYTFGSGTRLTVV.

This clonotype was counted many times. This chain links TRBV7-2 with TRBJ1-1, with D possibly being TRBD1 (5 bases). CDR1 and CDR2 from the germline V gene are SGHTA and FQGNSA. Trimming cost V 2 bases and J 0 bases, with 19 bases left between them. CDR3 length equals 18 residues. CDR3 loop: CASSLRMGTGQLNTEAFF. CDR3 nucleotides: TGTGCCAGCAGCTTAAGAATGGGAACAGGTCAACTGAACACTGAAGCTTTCTTT. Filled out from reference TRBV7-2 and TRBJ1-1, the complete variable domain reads GAGVSQSPSNKVTEKGKDVELRCDPISGHTALYWYRQSLGQGLEFLIYFQGNSAPDKSGLPSDRFSAERTGGSVSTLTIQRTQQEDSAVYLCASSLRMGTGQLNTEAFFGQGTRLTVV.